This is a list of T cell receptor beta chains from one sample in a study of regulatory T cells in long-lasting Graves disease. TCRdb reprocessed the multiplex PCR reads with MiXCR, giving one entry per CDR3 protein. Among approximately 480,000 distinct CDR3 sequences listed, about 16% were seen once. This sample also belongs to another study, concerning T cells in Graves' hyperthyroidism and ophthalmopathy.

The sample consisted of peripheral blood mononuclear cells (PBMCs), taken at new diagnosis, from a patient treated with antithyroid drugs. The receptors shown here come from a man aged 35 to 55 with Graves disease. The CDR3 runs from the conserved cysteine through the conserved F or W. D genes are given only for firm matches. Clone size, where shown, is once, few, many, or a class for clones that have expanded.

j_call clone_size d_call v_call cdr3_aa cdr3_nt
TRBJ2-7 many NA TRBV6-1 CASSQQGTYEQYF TGTGCCAGCAGTCAACAGGGAACCTACGAGCAGTACTTC
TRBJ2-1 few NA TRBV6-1 CASSDLRDPDNEQFF TGTGCCAGCAGTGACCTTCGGGACCCAGACAATGAGCAGTTCTTC
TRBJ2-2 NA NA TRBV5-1 CASSVSGTPNTGELFF TGCGCCAGCAGCGTCTCCGGGACACCGAACACCGGGGAGCTGTTTTTT
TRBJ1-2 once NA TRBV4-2 CASSQSRGDGYAF TGTGCCAGCAGCCAATCAAGGGGTGATGGCTACGCCTTC
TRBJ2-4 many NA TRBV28 CASSSTEKLAKNIQYF TGTGCCAGCAGCTCCACAGAAAAACTAGCCAAAAACATTCAGTACTTC
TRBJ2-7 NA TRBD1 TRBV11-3 CASSTQGVVYEQYF TGTGCCAGCAGTACCCAGGGGGTCGTCTACGAGCAGTACTTC
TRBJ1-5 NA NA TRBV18 CASSPPGIWQPQHF TGTGCCAGCTCACCACCGGGGATTTGGCAGCCCCAGCATTTT
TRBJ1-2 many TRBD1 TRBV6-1 CASRAAGQGIYGYTF TGTGCCAGCAGGGCCGCGGGACAGGGTATCTATGGCTACACCTTC
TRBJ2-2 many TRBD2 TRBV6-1 CASSGTSVGELFF TGTGCCAGCAGTGGGACTAGCGTCGGGGAGCTGTTTTTT
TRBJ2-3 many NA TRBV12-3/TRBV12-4 CASSFGLSDTQYF TGTGCCAGCAGTTTCGGACTCTCAGATACGCAGTATTTT
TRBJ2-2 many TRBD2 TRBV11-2 CASSSGTSGLNTGELFF TGTGCCAGCAGCTCCGGGACTAGCGGGCTCAACACCGGGGAGCTGTTTTTT
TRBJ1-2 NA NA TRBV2 CASSERVYPQAYGYTF TGTGCCAGCAGTGAGCGCGTTTACCCCCAGGCCTATGGCTACACCTTC
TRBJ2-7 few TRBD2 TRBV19 CASSMGRESVGYEQYF TGTGCCAGTAGTATGGGGCGGGAGTCCGTCGGCTACGAGCAGTACTTC